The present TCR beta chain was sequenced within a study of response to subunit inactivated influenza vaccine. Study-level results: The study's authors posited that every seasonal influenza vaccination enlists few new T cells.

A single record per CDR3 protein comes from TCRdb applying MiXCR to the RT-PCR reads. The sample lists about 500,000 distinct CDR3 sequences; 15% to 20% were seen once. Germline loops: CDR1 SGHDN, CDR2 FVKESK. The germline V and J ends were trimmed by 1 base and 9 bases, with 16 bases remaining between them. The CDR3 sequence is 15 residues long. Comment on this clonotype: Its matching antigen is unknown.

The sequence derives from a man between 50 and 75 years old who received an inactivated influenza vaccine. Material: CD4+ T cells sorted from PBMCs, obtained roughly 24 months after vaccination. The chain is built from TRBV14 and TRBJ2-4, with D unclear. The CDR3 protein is CASSQVGRTYPIQYF. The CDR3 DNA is TGTGCCAGCAGCCAAGTTGGCCGCACCTACCCCATTCAGTACTTC.